This record covers a single T cell receptor beta chain. The antigen remains unidentified. The sample comes from a study of cytotoxic CD8 clonotypes in ibrutinib-treated CLL. Study observations and caveats: Clonality went up at the time of ibrutinib response, stayed stable in sustained remission, and later dropped back toward its baseline level at progression.

Only in-frame clones appear in the TCRdb table, and some are missing; sequencing was by immunoSEQ multiplex PCR. The table has 160,000 or so clones, more than 80% seen once. This CDR3 spans 16 amino acids. Per germline, CDR1 MDHEN and CDR2 SYDVKM. V was pared by 5 bases and J by 0 bases, with 6 bases of the junction left unmatched. The specimen comprised PBMCs, sampled after 24 months of ibrutinib treatment. The gene calls are TRBV28 and TRBJ2-4, with 8 bases lining up with TRBD1. The TCR comes from a human donor with chronic lymphocytic leukemia. The CDR3 bases are TGTGCCAGCAGTCCCGACAGGGGTGAAGCCAAAAACATTCAGTACTTC. Translated, it gives CASSPDRGEAKNIQYF.